Listed here are 4 T cell receptor beta chains from one sample, sequenced in a study of ipilimumab plus nivolumab after autologous stem cell transplantation. The table came from immunoSEQ multiplex PCR; TCRdb's copy has only in-frame clones and leaves some out. The table lists 20,000 to 25,000 clones, over 65% of them singletons, with roughly 25% in the top ten. The starting material was PBMCs, obtained in a trial of ipilimumab plus nivolumab as post-transplant consolidation. The origin of the receptors is a male donor with diffuse large B-cell lymphoma.

This clone was recorded once. This chain uses TRBV2 with TRBJ2-6, with D unresolved. Per the germline V gene, CDR1 is SNHLY and CDR2 is FYNNEI. This CDR3 has 15 residues. V was trimmed by 3 bases and J by 5 bases, leaving 11 bases between them. CDR3 in DNA: TGTGCCAGCAGTGATAGTAGCAGGCGGGCCAACGTCCTGACTTTC. Protein sequence: CASSDSSRRANVLTF.

In nucleotides, the CDR3 is TGTGCCAGCATGGGTATTGGGTCCAACTATGGCTACACCTTC. This encodes CASMGIGSNYGYTF. The rearrangement joins TRBV9 to TRBJ1-2; D is ambiguous. Deletions cut 6 bases from V and 2 bases from J, with 14 bases between. Germline loops: CDR1 SGDLS, CDR2 YYNGEE. The CDR3 runs to 14 residues. The whole variable domain, filled in from reference TRBV9 and TRBJ1-2, reads DSGVTQTPKHLITATGQRVTLRCSPRSGDLSVYWYQQSLDQGLQFLIQYYNGEERAKGNILERFSAQQFPDLHSELNLSSLELGDSALYFCASMGIGSNYGYTFGSGTRLTVV.

The V call is TRBV11-3, the J call TRBJ2-3; the match to TRBD2 covers 10 bases. Germline V gene sequence: CDR1 SGHNT, CDR2 YENEEA. This CDR3 contains 17 residues. The J segment lost 2 bases and the V segment lost 5 bases, leaving 10 bases of the junction unmatched. Here the CDR3 DNA reads TGTGCCAGCAGCATGGCCCCACTAGCGGGGCCCACAGATACGCAGTATTTT. It is translated as CASSMAPLAGPTDTQYF.

The V and J genes are TRBV25-1 and TRBJ1-6; D perhaps matches TRBD1 (5 bases). The CDR3 extends over 14 amino acids. The germline V gene encodes CDR1 MGHDK and CDR2 SYGVNS. Trimming removed 7 bases from V and 9 bases from J, with 16 bases in between. For the CDR3, the DNA is TGTGCCAGCACCCGGGGGGGAGATGGTTCACCCCTCCACTTT. This sequence encodes CASTRGGDGSPLHF.